The subject of this entry is one T cell receptor (beta chain). The protocol was immunoSEQ multiplex PCR, while the TCRdb copy is restricted to in-frame clones and leaves out a portion. The table includes fewer than 150,000 clones, almost 90% detected once. This record comes from a study of blood T cell repertoires in COVID-19. The specimen was peripheral blood. This sequence was found in a woman between 55 and 75 years old with COVID-19, enrolled during active disease.

The CDR3 DNA is TGTGCCAGGGAGGGTGGCTCCTACAATGAGCAGTTCTTC. It codes for CAREGGSYNEQFF. This chain connects TRBV2 to TRBJ2-1; TRBD2 might be the D (6 bases). The CDR3 covers 13 residues. Germline CDR1 reads SNHLY; CDR2 reads FYNNEI. V was pared by 9 bases and J by 0 bases, with 9 bases between. Complete variable domain (other parts from reference TRBV2 and TRBJ2-1): EPEVTQTPSHQVTQMGQEVILRCVPISNHLYFYWYRQILGQKVEFLVSFYNNEISEKSEIFDDQFSVERPDGSNFTLKIRSTKLEDSAMYFCAREGGSYNEQFFGPGTRLTVL.